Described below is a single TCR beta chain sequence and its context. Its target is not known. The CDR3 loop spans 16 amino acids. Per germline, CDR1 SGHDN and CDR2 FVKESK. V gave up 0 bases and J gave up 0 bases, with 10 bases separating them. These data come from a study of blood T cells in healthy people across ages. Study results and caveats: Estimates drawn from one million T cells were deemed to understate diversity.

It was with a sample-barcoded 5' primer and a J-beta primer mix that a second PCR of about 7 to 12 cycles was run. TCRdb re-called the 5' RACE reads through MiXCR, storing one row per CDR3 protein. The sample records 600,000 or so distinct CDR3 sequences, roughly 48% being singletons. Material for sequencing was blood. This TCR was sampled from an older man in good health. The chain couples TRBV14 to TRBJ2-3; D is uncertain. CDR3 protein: CASSQEYYSSTDTQYF. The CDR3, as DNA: TGTGCCAGCAGCCAAGAATACTATTCGAGCACAGATACGCAGTATTTT.